The present T cell receptor beta chain was sequenced within a study of long-term antiretroviral therapy in people with HIV. Study-wide points: In samples taken after ART, diversity increased but remained below transplant donor control levels.

V was pared by 1 base and J by 3 bases, with 6 bases between. CDR3 length: 13 amino acids. Germline CDR1 is LNHDA and CDR2 is SQIVND (reference sequence). Runs used v3.0 of the immunoSEQ assay and were done at survey level. Using immunoSEQ multiplex PCR, the repertoire was profiled, and TCRdb retains in-frame clones only, with some absent. Among 14,000 or so clones listed, around 85% were seen once. There were no participants with HIV treated outside the United States. Note on this clone: Its antigen is not identified.

The starting material was unsorted PBMCs, obtained just before starting antiretroviral therapy. This chain uses TRBV19 with TRBJ1-2; D is ambiguous. This TCR came from a man between 35 and 55 years old with HIV. The CDR3 spells CASSIGAYYGYTF. CDR3 DNA: TGTGCCAGTAGTATAGGCGCTTACTATGGCTACACCTTC.